The 11 T cell receptor beta chains below come from one sample, sequenced in a study of beta chain features in type 1 diabetes. Antigen specificity for these receptors is unknown. Regarding the study as a whole: In all four CD4+ subsets, TCRB CDR3 length was significantly, moderately reduced in type 1 diabetes.

Expressed TCRB transcripts were sequenced after all isolated RNA was converted to cDNA. Assay used: immunoSEQ multiplex PCR; TCRdb lists only in-frame clones, some missing. This table has more than 300,000 clones, 9.6% appearing once. Sequencing input: central memory CD4+ T cells from blood. Receptors originate from a man younger than 45 with type 1 diabetes.

There are many counts of this clone. The genes are TRBV14 and TRBJ2-6; D ambiguous. This CDR3 comprises 16 residues. The V end lost 1 base, the J end lost 0 bases, and 7 bases lay between the germline ends. Looked up from germline, CDR1 is SGHDN and CDR2 is FVKESK. In DNA form, the CDR3 reads TGTGCCAGCAGCCAAGGGTCAGCCTCTGGGGCCAACGTCCTGACTTTC. Translation: CASSQGSASGANVLTF.

The chain joins TRBV18 to TRBJ2-1; 7 bases fit TRBD1. After removal of 3 bases from V and 9 bases from J, the junction contained 11 bases not matched to a gene. CDR3 length: 15 residues. Germline CDR1 and CDR2: KGHSH and LQKENI. This CDR3 reads CASSPQTGYDAEQFF. The CDR3 DNA is TGTGCCAGCTCACCGCAGACAGGGTATGACGCTGAGCAGTTCTTC.

This clone has a count of ten or more. The genes are TRBV2 and TRBJ1-1, with D hard to call. Germline CDR1 is SNHLY and CDR2 is FYNNEI. The V end was cut by 4 bases, the J end by 4 bases, with 7 bases between. This CDR3 region has 12 residues. The CDR3 sequence is CASSVTSTEAFF. CDR3 sequence (DNA): TGTGCCAGCAGTGTGACAAGCACTGAAGCTTTCTTT.

This clone was counted only a few times. This chain uses TRBV10-3 with TRBJ2-3; tentatively, D is TRBD2 (5 bases). Germline CDR1 is ENHRY and CDR2 is SYGVKD. V was shortened by 6 bases and J by 0 bases, with 10 bases between the two germline ends. The CDR3 is made up of 14 amino acids. The CDR3 bases are TGTGCCATCAGAGACGGGATAAGCACAGATACGCAGTATTTT. It codes for CAIRDGISTDTQYF.

The chain has TRBV9 and TRBJ2-2; 9 nucleotides align to TRBD2. After removal of 0 bases from V and 5 bases from J, the junction contained 8 bases not matched to a gene. This CDR3 has 17 amino acids. Germline lookup yields CDR1 SGDLS and CDR2 YYNGEE. Here the CDR3 DNA reads TGTGCCAGCAGCGTAGGAGCTAGCGGGATGGGGACCGGGGAGCTGTTTTTT. Its protein is CASSVGASGMGTGELFF.

This clone has at least ten counts. This chain uses TRBV10-3 with TRBJ1-1, with 9 bases identical to TRBD1. Germline V CDR1 and CDR2: ENHRY, SYGVKD. The CDR3 contains 14 residues. The V gene end was trimmed by 11 bases and the J gene end by 2 bases; junction bases not matched to a gene: 9. In nucleotides, the CDR3 is TGTGCCGCGAACCGGGACAGGGCTAACACTGAAGCTTTCTTT. It yields the protein CAANRDRANTEAFF.

The chain joins TRBV15 to TRBJ1-2; 9 bases are shared with TRBD1. The CDR3 extends over 16 amino acids. Trimming cost V 3 bases and J 4 bases; bases outside gene matches: 9. CDR1 LNHNV and CDR2 YYDKDF come from the germline V gene (reference sequence). Written as DNA, the CDR3 is TGTGCCACCAGCAGTATTACAGGGGGCGCACGCTATGGCTACACCTTC. Encoded protein: CATSSITGGARYGYTF.

The chain couples TRBV7-9 to TRBJ2-5, with 8 bases aligning to TRBD1. CDR1 SEHNR and CDR2 FQNEAQ come from the germline V gene (reference sequence). This CDR3 comprises 17 residues. V shed 1 base, J shed 4 bases, and the junction held 11 bases outside the gene matches. The chain's CDR3 is CASSLGLFDRGGETQYF. CDR3 bases: TGTGCCAGCAGCTTAGGCTTATTTGACAGGGGTGGAGAGACCCAGTACTTC.

A word on this clone: Other nucleotide sequences from this sample produce the same CDR3. V gene TRBV5-1 combines with J gene TRBJ1-4, with 7 positions matching TRBD1. From germline, CDR1 is SGHRS and CDR2 YFSETQ. Trimming took 3 bases from V and 3 from J; bases not matched to a gene: 8. The length of the CDR3 is 16 residues. CDR3 amino acids: CASSYSTGTANEKLFF. CDR3 coding DNA: TGCGCCAGCAGCTACTCGACAGGGACAGCTAATGAAAAACTGTTTTTT.

This clone was detected ten times or more. The CDR3 nucleotides read TGTGCCAGCAGGATAACCGCCGCGGATGGCTACACCTTC. It specifies CASRITAADGYTF. The chain uses TRBV28 and TRBJ1-2; D remains unclear. V was cut by 6 bases and J by 6 bases, with 14 bases left in between. Germline V gene lookup returns CDR1 MDHEN and CDR2 SYDVKM. The CDR3 is 13 residues long.

There are a few counts of this clone. The chain recombines TRBV7-2 with TRBJ2-7, with D possibly matching TRBD1 (6 bases). The CDR3 totals 13 residues. V lost 5 bases and J 4 bases, leaving 12 bases between the germline ends. Germline values: CDR1 SGHTA, CDR2 FQGNSA. The CDR3 coding sequence is TGTGCCAGCAGCCGAACAGGGTCATACGAGCAGTACTTC. This gives the protein CASSRTGSYEQYF.